This T cell receptor (beta chain) was obtained from a study of cytomegalovirus exposure and HLA in healthy donors. Notes on the study in general: It was 164 TCR beta chains that were listed as cytomegalovirus-associated. About 87% or about 30% of the time was how often most TCR beta V segments were productive, according to an earlier analysis. Rare TCR sequences dominated, though some public TCRs recurred in many donors.

This CDR3 region has 17 residues. Germline V gives CDR1 SGHAT, CDR2 FQNNGV. PCR amplification relied on 60 Vbeta primers (plus 13 Jbeta primers). Produced via immunoSEQ multiplex PCR; TCRdb's table is partial and in-frame only. This table has over 250,000 clones, roughly 70% appearing once. Comments on this clone: Antigen: not known.

This clonotype originated in a female donor in good health and CMV-seronegative. The chain joins TRBV11-2 to TRBJ2-5; perhaps TRBD2 as D (6 bases). The end of the DNA fits TRBJ2-7 better, so the J call may be wrong. The sequenced sample was PBMCs. CDR3 sequence (DNA): TGTGCCAGCAGCTTGCGAACTCCGGGACTCGGGGACTACGAGCAGTACTTC. Its protein is CASSLRTPGLGDYEQYF.